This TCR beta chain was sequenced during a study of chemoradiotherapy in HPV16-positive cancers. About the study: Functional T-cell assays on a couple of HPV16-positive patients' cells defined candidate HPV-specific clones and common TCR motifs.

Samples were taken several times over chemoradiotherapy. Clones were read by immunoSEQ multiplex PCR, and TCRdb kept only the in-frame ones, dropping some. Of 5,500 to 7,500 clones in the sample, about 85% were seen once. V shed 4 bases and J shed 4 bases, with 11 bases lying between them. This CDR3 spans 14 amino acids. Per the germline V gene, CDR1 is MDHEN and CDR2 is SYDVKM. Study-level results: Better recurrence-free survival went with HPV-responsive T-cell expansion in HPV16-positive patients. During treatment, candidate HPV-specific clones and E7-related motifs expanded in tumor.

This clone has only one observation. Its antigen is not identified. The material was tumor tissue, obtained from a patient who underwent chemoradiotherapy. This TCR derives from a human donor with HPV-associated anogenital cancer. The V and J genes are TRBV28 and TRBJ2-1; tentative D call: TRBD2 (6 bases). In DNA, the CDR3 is TGTGCCAGCAGTTCGGGGGTATTTTACAATGAGCAGTTCTTC. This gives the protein CASSSGVFYNEQFF.